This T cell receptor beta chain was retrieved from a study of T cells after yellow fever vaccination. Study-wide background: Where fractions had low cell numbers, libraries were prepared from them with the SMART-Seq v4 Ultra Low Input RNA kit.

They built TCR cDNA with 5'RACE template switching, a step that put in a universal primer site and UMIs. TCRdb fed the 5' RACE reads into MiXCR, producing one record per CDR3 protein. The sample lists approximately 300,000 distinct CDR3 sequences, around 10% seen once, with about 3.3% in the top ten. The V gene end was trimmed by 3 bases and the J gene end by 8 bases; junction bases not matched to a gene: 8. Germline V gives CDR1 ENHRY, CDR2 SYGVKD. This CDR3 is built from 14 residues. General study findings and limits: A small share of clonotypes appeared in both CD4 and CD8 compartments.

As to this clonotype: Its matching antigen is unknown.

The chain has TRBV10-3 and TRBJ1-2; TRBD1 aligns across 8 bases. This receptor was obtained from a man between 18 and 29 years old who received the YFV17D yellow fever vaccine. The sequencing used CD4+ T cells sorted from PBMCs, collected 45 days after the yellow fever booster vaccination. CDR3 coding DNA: TGTGCCATCAGTGAATCTAGGACAGGGTACGGCTACACCTTC. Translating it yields CAISESRTGYGYTF.